The clone carrying this T cell receptor (beta chain) was detected ten times or more. This entry comes from a study of T-cell reconstitution after alpha-beta-depleted transplantation in children. Unique molecular identifiers were incorporated when the TCRbeta library was constructed. TCRdb itself ran the PCR reads through MiXCR, one entry per CDR3 protein. The sample has a few hundred thousand distinct CDR3 sequences; around 10% are singletons. In germline, CDR1 is SGHRS, CDR2 YFSETQ. V gave up 4 bases and J gave up 5 bases, with 13 bases separating them. CDR3 size: 14 residues. This rearrangement joins TRBV5-1 to TRBJ2-1; D is possibly TRBD2 (6 bases). The material was PBMCs from the stem cell graft donor, obtained from the stem cell graft. This sequence was found in a human donor who donated a stem cell graft to a child with acute lymphoblastic leukemia. The CDR3 nucleotides read TGCGCCAGCAGCCCACAGACTAGTAACAATGAGCAGTTCTTC. Translating gives CASSPQTSNNEQFF.